This T cell receptor (beta chain) was sequenced in a study of shared clonotypes between healthy human individuals. The study, taken as a whole, reports: Sampling was confined to blood; repertoires within tissues likely differ.

Positively selected for CCR7, the CD45RO-negative cells used as naive CD8 cells excluded terminally differentiated effector memory CD45RA+ cells. Regarding this clone: The target antigen is unknown.

The V and J ends lost 4 bases and 4 bases respectively, with 6 bases between them. CDR1 is MGHRA, CDR2 YSYEKL, per germline. The CDR3 has 12 residues. TCRdb's table, derived via immunoSEQ multiplex PCR, lists solely in-frame clones and lacks some. The sample records about 700,000 clones, under 95% being singletons. What was sequenced was naive CD8+ T cells sorted from blood. This TCR derives from a man between 25 and 39 years old in good health. This chain links TRBV4-1 with TRBJ2-3; D remains unclear. The CDR3 sequence is CASSRAADTQYF. The CDR3 region has the DNA TGCGCCAGCAGCCGGGCCGCAGATACGCAGTATTTT.